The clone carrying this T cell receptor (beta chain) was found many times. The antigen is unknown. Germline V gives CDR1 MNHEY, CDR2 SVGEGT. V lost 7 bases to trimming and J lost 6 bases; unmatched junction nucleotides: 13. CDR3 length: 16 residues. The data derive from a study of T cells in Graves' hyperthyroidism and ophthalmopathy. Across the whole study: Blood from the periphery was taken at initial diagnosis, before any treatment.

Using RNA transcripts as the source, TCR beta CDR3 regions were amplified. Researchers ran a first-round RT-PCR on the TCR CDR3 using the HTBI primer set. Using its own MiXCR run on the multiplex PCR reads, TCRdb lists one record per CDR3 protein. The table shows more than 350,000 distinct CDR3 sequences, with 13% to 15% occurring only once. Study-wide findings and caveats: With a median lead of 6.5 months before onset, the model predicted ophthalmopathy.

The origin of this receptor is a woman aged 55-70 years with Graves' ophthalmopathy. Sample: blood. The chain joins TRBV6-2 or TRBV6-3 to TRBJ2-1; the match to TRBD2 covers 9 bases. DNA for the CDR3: TGTGCCAGCACTGACCCCACTGGCGGGAGGGGCAATGAGCAGTTCTTC. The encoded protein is CASTDPTGGRGNEQFF.